A selection of T cell receptor beta chains follows, all from one sample in a study of blood T cell repertoires in COVID-19. Profiling relied on immunoSEQ multiplex PCR, and the TCRdb table lists in-frame clones only, not all of them. The sample has around 300,000 clones, roughly 90% seen once; the top ten hold under 5%. The source material was peripheral blood. The receptors shown here come from a woman in her forties or fifties with active or convalescent COVID-19. Both conserved end residues are part of each CDR3. The D gene is left open where the match is weak. Only some rows state a clone size, as once, few, many or a class for expanded clones.

j_gene	d_gene	abundance	v_gene	CDR3nt	CDR3aa
TRBJ2-7	TRBD1	NA	TRBV7-6	TGTGCCAGCAGCCGCGACAGGGTTGGCGACGAGCAGTACTTC	CASSRDRVGDEQYF
TRBJ1-1	NA	once	TRBV7-2	TGTGCCAGCAGCTTACGCCCAACGGCAGGGTATGAAGCTTTCTTT	CASSLRPTAGYEAFF
TRBJ2-5	TRBD2	NA	TRBV2	TGTGCCAGCAGTGAAGATGCGGGAGGACGCCAAGAGACCCAGTACTTC	CASSEDAGGRQETQYF
TRBJ1-3	TRBD1	NA	TRBV19	TGTGCCAGTAGTAGCGCTCCGGGACAGGGGTTTCTTGGGTCTGGAAACACCATATATTTT	CASSSAPGQGFLGSGNTIYF
TRBJ1-2	NA	NA	TRBV3-1/TRBV3-2	TGTGCCAGCAGCCAAGATATGGGTCGGAGTGGCTACACCTTC	CASSQDMGRSGYTF
TRBJ2-7	NA	NA	TRBV20-1	TGCAGTGCCATATACCCGCGGGAGCAGTACTTC	CSAIYPREQYF
TRBJ1-3	TRBD1	NA	TRBV7-8	TGTGCCAGCAGCTTAGCTACAGGGGTCCTCTCTGGAAACACCATATATTTT	CASSLATGVLSGNTIYF
TRBJ1-1	NA	NA	TRBV12-3/TRBV12-4	TGTGCCAGCAGTTTAGCGCTAACGGGGGAAGCTTTCTTT	CASSLALTGEAFF
TRBJ2-1	TRBD2	few	TRBV7-9	TGTGCCAGCAGCTTAGATATTGGGCTAGCGGGGCGTAATGAGCAGTTCTTC	CASSLDIGLAGRNEQFF
TRBJ2-2	NA	NA	TRBV21-1	TGTGCCACCCCCGTTTCTAGCGGGACGAACACCGGGGAGCTGTTTTTT	CATPVSSGTNTGELFF
TRBJ2-1	TRBD2	NA	TRBV19	TGTGCCAGTATGCAAGGGACTAGCGGGACCCAGCAGTTCTTC	CASMQGTSGTQQFF
TRBJ1-2	NA	NA	TRBV28	TGTGCCAGCAGTTTTTTCGGGGGGTCCACCTTC	CASSFFGGSTF
TRBJ1-2	TRBD1	once	TRBV25-1	TGTGCCAGCAGTGATTGGGGGACAGGGCAGACGGGTGGCTACACCTTC	CASSDWGTGQTGGYTF
TRBJ2-2	NA	NA	TRBV2	TGTGCCAGCAGTATATCGGTCAACACCGGGGAGCTGTTTTTT	CASSISVNTGELFF
TRBJ1-2	NA	NA	TRBV19	TGTGCCAGTAGTTCTCAGAGCGGGACGGACCTTCGGGGGGGCTATGGCTACACCTTC	CASSSQSGTDLRGGYGYTF
TRBJ2-2	TRBD2	NA	TRBV28	TGTGCCAGCAGTCCCTTAACCGGGACTAGGGGAGCGAACACCGGGGAGCTGTTTTTT	CASSPLTGTRGANTGELFF
TRBJ1-4	TRBD1	NA	TRBV2	TGTGCCAGCAGCCACAGGGGCGAGTATGAAAAACTGTTTTTT	CASSHRGEYEKLFF
TRBJ1-4	TRBD1	NA	TRBV11-2	TGTGCCAGCAGCTTAGGGCAGGGGGTTGGTAATGAAAAACTGTTTTTT	CASSLGQGVGNEKLFF
TRBJ2-7	NA	NA	TRBV7-9	TGTGCCAGCAGTCCTTCTCCCGGGGTGAGAGTCCTGCACGAGCAGTACTTC	CASSPSPGVRVLHEQYF
TRBJ1-2	TRBD1	NA	TRBV12-3/TRBV12-4	TGTGCCAGCAGTACCCGGACAGGGAACGGCTACACCTTC	CASSTRTGNGYTF
TRBJ2-3	NA	NA	TRBV6-6	TGTGCCAGCAGTTACTCGGGGGCAGCCAACACAGATACGCAGTATTTT	CASSYSGAANTDTQYF
TRBJ2-1	NA	few	TRBV5-1	TGCGCCAGCAGCGCGATACAGGGAGGGAATGAGCAGTTCTTC	CASSAIQGGNEQFF
TRBJ2-5	NA	NA	TRBV9	TGTGCCAGCAGCGTAGGGCCAGGGGAAGAGACCCAGTACTTC	CASSVGPGEETQYF
TRBJ1-1	NA	NA	TRBV5-6	TGTGCCAGCAGCTTGAGATTTAGGGGGAACACTGAAGCTTTCTTT	CASSLRFRGNTEAFF
TRBJ2-2	TRBD2	NA	TRBV7-2	TGTGCCAGCACTCACCGGTACGGCGGGGGAACCGGGGAGCTGTTTTTT	CASTHRYGGGTGELFF
TRBJ1-5	NA	NA	TRBV5-8	TGTGCCAGCAGCTTGGCCGGGGGTTCGGGTCAGCCCCAGCATTTT	CASSLAGGSGQPQHF
TRBJ2-3	TRBD1	NA	TRBV28	TGTGCCAGCAGTCAATCAAGGACAGGCCATTTCACAGATACGCAGTATTTT	CASSQSRTGHFTDTQYF
TRBJ2-1	NA	NA	TRBV6-5	TGTGCCAGCAGCCGCGGGCCTTACAATGAGCAGTTCTTC	CASSRGPYNEQFF
TRBJ1-2	NA	NA	TRBV18	TGTGCCAGCTCACCAAAGGAACCCGCGCGGGGCTACACCTTC	CASSPKEPARGYTF
TRBJ1-1	NA	NA	TRBV4-2	TGTGCCAGCAGCCAAGCCGTCACAGATGAAGCTTTCTTT	CASSQAVTDEAFF
TRBJ2-1	TRBD2	NA	TRBV7-9	TGTGCCAGCAGCTCGGGACTAGCGGGAGATGAGCAGTTCTTC	CASSSGLAGDEQFF
TRBJ2-2	NA	NA	TRBV10-3	TGTGCCATCTGCCCGGGGTTTGAGACGAACACCGGGGAGCTGTTTTTT	CAICPGFETNTGELFF
TRBJ1-2	NA	NA	TRBV3-1/TRBV3-2	TGTGCCAGCAGCCTAATCCCCGATGAGGGCCCCGCAGCTAACTATGGCTACACCTTC	CASSLIPDEGPAANYGYTF
TRBJ1-6	NA	NA	TRBV7-3	TGTGCCAGCAGCTTATATGGCAGGGATAATTCACCCCTCCACTTT	CASSLYGRDNSPLHF
TRBJ1-2	TRBD1	NA	TRBV30	TGTGCCTGGAGTGGGGACAGGGGGCATGGCTACACCTTC	CAWSGDRGHGYTF
TRBJ1-2	TRBD1	NA	TRBV9	TGTGCCAGCAGCGCGACCCCGGGGACAGGGGGCGACTATGGCTACACCTTC	CASSATPGTGGDYGYTF
TRBJ2-5	NA	NA	TRBV7-3	TGTGCCAGCAGTCCCGGGATTCAAGAGACCCAGTACTTC	CASSPGIQETQYF
TRBJ1-2	NA	NA	TRBV7-8	TGTGCCAGCAGCCCCGGGACTTCCCGCTATGGCTACACCTTC	CASSPGTSRYGYTF
TRBJ2-2	TRBD1	NA	TRBV19	TGTGCCAGTAGTAATACAGGGGGGAACGGGGAGCTGTTTTTT	CASSNTGGNGELFF
TRBJ2-1	TRBD2	NA	TRBV7-9	TGTGCCAGCAGCTCCCCGACCGGGACTAGCGCCAATGAGCAGTTCTTC	CASSSPTGTSANEQFF
TRBJ1-2	TRBD1	NA	TRBV19	TGTGCCAGTAGCCCCGCCGGGACAGGGTATGGCTACACCTTC	CASSPAGTGYGYTF
TRBJ2-3	TRBD2	NA	TRBV7-9	TGTGCCAGCAGCCCGGGACTAGCGGGGGGGCCGGAGACAGATACGCAGTATTTT	CASSPGLAGGPETDTQYF
TRBJ2-7	TRBD1	NA	TRBV4-2	TGTGCCAGCAGCCTTAACGACAGGGGTAATAACGAGCAGTACTTC	CASSLNDRGNNEQYF
TRBJ1-2	NA	NA	TRBV6-5	TGTGCCAGCAGTTCGGAGCCTGGCTATGGCTACACCTTC	CASSSEPGYGYTF
TRBJ1-2	NA	NA	TRBV4-3	TGCGCCAGCATCCCAAGCTCAGGGATGGGGTATGGCTACACCTTC	CASIPSSGMGYGYTF
TRBJ2-1	TRBD2	NA	TRBV6-2/TRBV6-3	TGTGCCAGCAGTAGGCCTCGACTAGCGGGGGACAATGAGCAGTTCTTC	CASSRPRLAGDNEQFF
TRBJ2-7	NA	NA	TRBV11-2	TGTGCCAGCAGCTTAGAAGTCGCAGTCTCCTACGAGCAGTACTTC	CASSLEVAVSYEQYF
TRBJ2-7	NA	NA	TRBV27	TGTGCCAGCAGTTTAACGGGGGGCACCTACGAGCAGTACTTC	CASSLTGGTYEQYF
TRBJ2-1	TRBD2	once	TRBV7-8	TGTGCCAGCAGCTTCACTAGCGGGGGGCCACCTAGTTCTCACAATGAGCAGTTCTTC	CASSFTSGGPPSSHNEQFF
TRBJ1-2	NA	few	TRBV7-9	TGTGCCAGCAGCTCCTTAAACAGGGATCAAGGATACACCTTC	CASSSLNRDQGYTF
TRBJ1-6	NA	NA	TRBV25-1	TGTGCCAGCAGTCTTTCGGGACAAGGGAATTCACCCCTCCACTTT	CASSLSGQGNSPLHF
TRBJ1-2	TRBD1	NA	TRBV11-2	TGTGCCAGCAGCTCAACCGGGACAGAAGTTGACGCTAACTATGGCTACACCTTC	CASSSTGTEVDANYGYTF
TRBJ2-1	TRBD1	NA	TRBV6-6	TGTGCCAGCAGTTACGTCGGGACAGACAATGAGCAGTTCTTC	CASSYVGTDNEQFF
TRBJ1-1	NA	NA	TRBV30	TGTGCCTGGGGACAGAAGAACACTGAAGCTTTCTTT	CAWGQKNTEAFF
TRBJ1-2	NA	NA	TRBV27	TGTGCCAGCAGGACCGAGGGGGTTTTAGATGGCTACACCTTC	CASRTEGVLDGYTF
TRBJ1-1	TRBD1	NA	TRBV7-8	TGTGCCAGCAGCCCGGGACAGGGAGTTAACACTGAAGCTTTCTTT	CASSPGQGVNTEAFF
TRBJ1-6	NA	NA	TRBV6-4	TGTGCCAGCAGACTGGTTGGGTCGGGATTTAATTCACCCCTCCACTTT	CASRLVGSGFNSPLHF